This T cell receptor beta chain was identified during a study of cytomegalovirus exposure and HLA in healthy donors. In the study overall: Out of 398 genotyped donors, 81% belonged to the Caucasian-associated ancestry cluster.

PCR amplification relied on 60 Vbeta primers (plus 13 Jbeta primers). In the study's own analysis: Roughly 10 million shared chains were among about 80 million unique TCR beta chains counted in a later analysis. Method: immunoSEQ multiplex PCR; TCRdb's copy keeps in-frame clones and lacks some. V, J and clone size were drawn from that table, and D and trimming were deduced from the DNA. The sample lists some 120,000 clones; about 80% were seen once. Findings and limits, study-wide: CMV serostatus stood as the only immune exposure information on hand. Associated with cytomegalovirus, according to the listing, were 150 to 200 TCR beta chains.

From germline, CDR1 is MNHNS and CDR2 SASEGT. CDR3 length: 12 residues. V lost 7 bases, J lost 6 bases, and 12 bases lay in between. Points on this clone: What it binds is not known.

Sample: PBMCs. The genes are TRBV6-1 and TRBJ1-2; no clear D. This receptor was identified in a man aged 40-49 years in good health and CMV-seronegative. The CDR3 DNA follows: TGTGCCAGCACTCTGTGGGCGCATGGCTACACCTTC. Its translation is CASTLWAHGYTF.